This T cell receptor beta chain was captured by sequencing in a study of post-analysis software for immune sequencing data. About the research overall: Progressive-relapsing, secondary progressive and relapsing-remitting multiple sclerosis were among the disease courses included. Study-level findings and limits: Patients had higher frequencies than controls of about 5 TRBV segments, including TRBV5-6, TRBV5-1 and TRBV20-1.

This clonotype occurred a few times. Its antigen remains unknown. Germline CDR1 LGHDT, CDR2 YNNKEL (reference sequence). The CDR3 contains 16 residues. Built from TCR beta cDNA, the libraries had unique molecular identifiers in them. TCRdb used MiXCR to reprocess the PCR reads, holding one entry per CDR3 protein. The sample includes 820,000 or so distinct CDR3 sequences, around 53% of them seen just once. This sequence joins TRBV3-1 and TRBJ2-7; 7 bases map to TRBD1. The DNA matches TRBJ2-4 better at its end, which makes the J call doubtful. The source is a girl aged 5-17 years with multiple sclerosis. Sequencing input: blood. This CDR3 reads CASSPFRADRRNIQYF. Written as DNA, the CDR3 is TGTGCCAGCAGCCCCTTTAGGGCGGACAGGAGAAACATTCAGTACTTC.